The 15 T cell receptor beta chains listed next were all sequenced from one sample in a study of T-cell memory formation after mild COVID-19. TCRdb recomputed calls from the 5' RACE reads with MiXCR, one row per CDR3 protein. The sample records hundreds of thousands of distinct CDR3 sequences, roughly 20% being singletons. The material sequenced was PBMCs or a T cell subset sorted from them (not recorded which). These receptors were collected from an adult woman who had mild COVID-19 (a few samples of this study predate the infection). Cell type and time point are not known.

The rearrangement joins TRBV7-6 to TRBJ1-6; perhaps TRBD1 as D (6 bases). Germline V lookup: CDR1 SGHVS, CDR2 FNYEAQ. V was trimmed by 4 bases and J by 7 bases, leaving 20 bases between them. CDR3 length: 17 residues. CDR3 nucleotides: TGTGCCAGCAGCTCGGGGGGACACGGGGTCTGGAATTCACCCCTCCACTTT. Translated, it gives CASSSGGHGVWNSPLHF.

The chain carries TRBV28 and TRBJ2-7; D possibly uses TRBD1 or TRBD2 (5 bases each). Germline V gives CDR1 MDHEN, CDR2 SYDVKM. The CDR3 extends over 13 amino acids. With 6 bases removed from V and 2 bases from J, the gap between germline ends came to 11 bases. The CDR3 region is CASRPGPAYEQYF. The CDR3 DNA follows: TGTGCCAGCAGGCCGGGACCGGCCTACGAGCAGTACTTC.

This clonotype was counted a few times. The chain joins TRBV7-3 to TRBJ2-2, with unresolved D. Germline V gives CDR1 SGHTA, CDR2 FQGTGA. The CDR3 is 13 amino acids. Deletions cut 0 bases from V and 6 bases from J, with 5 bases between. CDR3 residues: CASSLTVPGELFF. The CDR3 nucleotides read TGTGCCAGCAGCTTAACGGTACCCGGGGAGCTGTTTTTT. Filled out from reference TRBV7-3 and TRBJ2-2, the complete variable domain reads GAGVSQTPSNKVTEKGKYVELRCDPISGHTALYWYRQSLGQGPEFLIYFQGTGAADDSGLPNDRFFAVRPEGSVSTLKIQRTERGDSAVYLCASSLTVPGELFFGEGSRLTVL.

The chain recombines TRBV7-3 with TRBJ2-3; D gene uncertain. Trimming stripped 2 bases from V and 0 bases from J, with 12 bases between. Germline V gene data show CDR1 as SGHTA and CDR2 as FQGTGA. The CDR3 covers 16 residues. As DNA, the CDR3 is TGTGCCAGCAGCTTATCTAATCTGGGGAGCACAGATACGCAGTATTTT. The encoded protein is CASSLSNLGSTDTQYF. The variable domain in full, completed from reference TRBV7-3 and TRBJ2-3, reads GAGVSQTPSNKVTEKGKYVELRCDPISGHTALYWYRQSLGQGPEFLIYFQGTGAADDSGLPNDRFFAVRPEGSVSTLKIQRTERGDSAVYLCASSLSNLGSTDTQYFGPGTRLTVL.

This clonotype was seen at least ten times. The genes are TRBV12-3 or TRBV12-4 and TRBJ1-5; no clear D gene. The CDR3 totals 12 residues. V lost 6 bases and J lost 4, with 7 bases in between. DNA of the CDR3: TGTGCCAGCAGCTTTTCAAATCAGCCCCAGCATTTT. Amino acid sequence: CASSFSNQPQHF.

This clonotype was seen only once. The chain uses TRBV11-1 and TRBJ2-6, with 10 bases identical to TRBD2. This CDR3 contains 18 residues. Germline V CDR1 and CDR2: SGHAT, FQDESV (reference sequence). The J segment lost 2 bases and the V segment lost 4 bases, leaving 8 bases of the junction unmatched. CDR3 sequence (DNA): TGTGCCAGCAGCTCCACTAGCGGGATCCTCACTGGGGCCAACGTCCTGACTTTC. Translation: CASSSTSGILTGANVLTF.

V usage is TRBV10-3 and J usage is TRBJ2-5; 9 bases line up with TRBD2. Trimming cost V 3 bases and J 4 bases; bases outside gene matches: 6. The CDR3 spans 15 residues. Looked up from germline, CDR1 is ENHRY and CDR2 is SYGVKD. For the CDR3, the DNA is TGTGCCATCAGTGAACTGGGTAGCGGGGGAGAGACCCAGTACTTC. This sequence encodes CAISELGSGGETQYF.

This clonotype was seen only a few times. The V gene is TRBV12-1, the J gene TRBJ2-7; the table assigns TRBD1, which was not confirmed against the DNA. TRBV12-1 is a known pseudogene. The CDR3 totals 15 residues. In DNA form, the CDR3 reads TGTGCCAGCAGCTGCCTAGGGGGCCGACCCTACGAGCAGTACTTC. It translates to CASSCLGGRPYEQYF.

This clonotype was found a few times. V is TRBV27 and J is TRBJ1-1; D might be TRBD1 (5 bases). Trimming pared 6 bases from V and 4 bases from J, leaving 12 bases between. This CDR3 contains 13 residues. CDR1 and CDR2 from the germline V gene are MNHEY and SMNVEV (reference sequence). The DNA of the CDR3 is TGTGCCAGCAGCCAGGGAGTTACCACTGAAGCTTTCTTT. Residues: CASSQGVTTEAFF.

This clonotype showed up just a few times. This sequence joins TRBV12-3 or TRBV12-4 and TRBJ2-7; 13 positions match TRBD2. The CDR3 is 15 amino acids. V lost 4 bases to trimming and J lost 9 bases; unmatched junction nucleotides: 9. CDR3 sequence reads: CASSSAGLAGIGQYF. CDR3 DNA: TGTGCCAGCAGTTCTGCGGGACTAGCGGGGATTGGGCAGTACTTC.

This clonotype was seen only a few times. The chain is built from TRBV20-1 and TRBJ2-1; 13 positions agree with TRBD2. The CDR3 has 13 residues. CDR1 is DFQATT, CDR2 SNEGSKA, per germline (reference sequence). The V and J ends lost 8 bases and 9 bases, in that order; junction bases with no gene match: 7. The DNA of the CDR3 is TGCAGTTCCGGACTAGCGGGAGTCGCTGAGCAGTTCTTC. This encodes CSSGLAGVAEQFF.

This chain's CDR3 is CAWSVRQGNQPQHF. In nucleotides, the CDR3 is TGTGCCTGGAGTGTAAGACAGGGGAATCAGCCCCAGCATTTT. V and J are TRBV30 and TRBJ1-5; 8 bases fit TRBD1. With V trimmed by 0 bases and J by 4 bases, 2 bases remained unmatched. The CDR3 sequence is 14 residues long. Germline V CDR1 and CDR2: GTSNPN, SVGIG (reference sequence).

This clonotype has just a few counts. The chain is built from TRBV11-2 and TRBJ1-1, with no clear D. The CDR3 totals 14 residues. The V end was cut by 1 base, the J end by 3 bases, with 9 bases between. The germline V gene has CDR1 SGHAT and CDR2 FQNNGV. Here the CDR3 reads CASSLAVRDTEAFF. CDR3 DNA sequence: TGTGCCAGCAGCTTAGCTGTGAGGGACACTGAAGCTTTCTTT.

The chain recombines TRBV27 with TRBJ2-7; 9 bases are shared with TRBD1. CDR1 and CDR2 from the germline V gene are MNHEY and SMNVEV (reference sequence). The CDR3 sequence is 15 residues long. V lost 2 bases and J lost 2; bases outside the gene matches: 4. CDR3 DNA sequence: TGTGCCAGCAGTTTAATGGGACAGGGTGCCTACGAGCAGTACTTC. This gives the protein CASSLMGQGAYEQYF.

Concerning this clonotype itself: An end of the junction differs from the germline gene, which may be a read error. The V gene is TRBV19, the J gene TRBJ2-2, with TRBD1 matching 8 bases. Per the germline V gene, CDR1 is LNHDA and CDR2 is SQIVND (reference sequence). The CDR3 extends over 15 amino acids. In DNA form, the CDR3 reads TGTGCCAGTAGTAGGGGACAGGCGAACACCGTGGAGCTGTTTTTT. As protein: CASSRGQANTVELFF.